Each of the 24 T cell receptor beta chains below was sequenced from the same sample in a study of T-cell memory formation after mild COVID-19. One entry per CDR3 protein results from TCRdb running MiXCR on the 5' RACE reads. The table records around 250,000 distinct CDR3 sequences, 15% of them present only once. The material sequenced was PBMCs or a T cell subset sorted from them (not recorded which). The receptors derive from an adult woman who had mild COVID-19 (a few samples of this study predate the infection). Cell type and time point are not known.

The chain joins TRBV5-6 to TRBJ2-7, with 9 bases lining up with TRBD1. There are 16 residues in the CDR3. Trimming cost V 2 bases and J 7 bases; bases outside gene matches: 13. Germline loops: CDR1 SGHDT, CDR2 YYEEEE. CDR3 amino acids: CASSFMYRGRTDEQYF. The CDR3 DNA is TGTGCCAGCAGCTTCATGTACAGGGGGCGTACGGATGAGCAGTACTTC.

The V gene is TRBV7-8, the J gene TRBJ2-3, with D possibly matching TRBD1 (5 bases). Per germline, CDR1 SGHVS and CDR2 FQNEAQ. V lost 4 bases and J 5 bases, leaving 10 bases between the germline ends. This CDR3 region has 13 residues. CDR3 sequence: CASSSRVVDTQYF. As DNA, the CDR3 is TGTGCCAGCAGCTCCAGGGTGGTAGATACGCAGTATTTT.

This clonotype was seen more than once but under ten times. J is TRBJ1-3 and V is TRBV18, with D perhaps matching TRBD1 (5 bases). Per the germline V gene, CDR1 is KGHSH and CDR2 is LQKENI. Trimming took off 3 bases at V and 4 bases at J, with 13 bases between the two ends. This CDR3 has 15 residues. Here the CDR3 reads CASSPPTDLGNTIYF. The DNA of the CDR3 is TGTGCCAGCTCACCCCCGACAGACCTCGGAAACACCATATATTTT.

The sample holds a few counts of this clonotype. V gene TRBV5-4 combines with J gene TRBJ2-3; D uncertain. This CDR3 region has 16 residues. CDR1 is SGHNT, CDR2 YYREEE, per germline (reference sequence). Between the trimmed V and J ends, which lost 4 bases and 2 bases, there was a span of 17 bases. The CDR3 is CASSKPMGLSTDTQYF. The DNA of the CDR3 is TGTGCCAGCAGCAAACCCATGGGTCTATCCACAGATACGCAGTATTTT.

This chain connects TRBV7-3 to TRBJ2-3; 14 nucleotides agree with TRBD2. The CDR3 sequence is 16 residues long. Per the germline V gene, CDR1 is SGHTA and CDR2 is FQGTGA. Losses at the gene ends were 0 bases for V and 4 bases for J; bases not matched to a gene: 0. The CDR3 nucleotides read TGTGCCAGCAGCTTAACGGGACTAGCGGGGGCAGATACGCAGTATTTT. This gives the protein CASSLTGLAGADTQYF.

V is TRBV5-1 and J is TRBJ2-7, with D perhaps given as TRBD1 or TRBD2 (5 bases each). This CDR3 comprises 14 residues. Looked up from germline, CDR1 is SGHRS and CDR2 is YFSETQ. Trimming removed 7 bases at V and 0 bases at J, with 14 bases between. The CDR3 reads CASSGTTPSYEQYF. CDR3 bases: TGCGCCAGCTCCGGGACCACACCCTCCTACGAGCAGTACTTC.

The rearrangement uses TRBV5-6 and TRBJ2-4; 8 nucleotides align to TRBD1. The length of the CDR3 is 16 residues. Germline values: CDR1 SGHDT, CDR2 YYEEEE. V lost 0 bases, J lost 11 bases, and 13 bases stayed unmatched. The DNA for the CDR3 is TGTGCCAGCAGCTTGGTCGTACAAGGGGGACAGGATTTTCAGTACTTC. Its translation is CASSLVVQGGQDFQYF.

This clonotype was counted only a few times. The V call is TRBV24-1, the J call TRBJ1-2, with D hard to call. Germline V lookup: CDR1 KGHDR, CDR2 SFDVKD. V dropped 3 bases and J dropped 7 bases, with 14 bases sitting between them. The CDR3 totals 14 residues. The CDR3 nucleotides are TGTGCCACCAGTGATCCCGGGGATGCCGTTGGCTACACCTTC. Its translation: CATSDPGDAVGYTF.

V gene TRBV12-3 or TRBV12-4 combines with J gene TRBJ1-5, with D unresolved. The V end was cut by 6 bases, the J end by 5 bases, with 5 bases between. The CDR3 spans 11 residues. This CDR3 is CASSFDQPQHF. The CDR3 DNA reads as TGTGCCAGCAGCTTTGATCAGCCCCAGCATTTT.

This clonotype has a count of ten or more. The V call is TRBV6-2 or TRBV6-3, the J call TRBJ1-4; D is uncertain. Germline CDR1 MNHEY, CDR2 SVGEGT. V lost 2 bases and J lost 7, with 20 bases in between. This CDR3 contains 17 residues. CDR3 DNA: TGTGCCAGCAGTTACGCGTTCGGAGGCCCCGCGGGTGAAAAACTGTTTTTT. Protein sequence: CASSYAFGGPAGEKLFF.

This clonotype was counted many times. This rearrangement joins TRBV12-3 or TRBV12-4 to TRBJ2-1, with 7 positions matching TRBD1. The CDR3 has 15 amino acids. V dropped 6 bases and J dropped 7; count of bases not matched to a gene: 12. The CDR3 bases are TGTGCCAGCAGCCGTCGACAGGGAAGGACTAATGAGCAGTTCTTC. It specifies CASSRRQGRTNEQFF.

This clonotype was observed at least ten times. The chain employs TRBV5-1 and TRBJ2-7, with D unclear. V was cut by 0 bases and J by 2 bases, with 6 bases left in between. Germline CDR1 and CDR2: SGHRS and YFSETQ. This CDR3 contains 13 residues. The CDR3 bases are TGCGCCAGCAGCTTGGATAGCACCTACGAGCAGTACTTC. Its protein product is CASSLDSTYEQYF.

The CDR3 coding sequence is TGTGCCAGCAGTTACTGGGGATTTGGGGACGGCGATAACTATGGCTACACCTTC. This sequence encodes CASSYWGFGDGDNYGYTF. The chain uses TRBV6-5 and TRBJ1-2; a weak D match, TRBD1 (5 bases). V was shortened by 1 base and J by 1 base, with 19 bases between the two germline ends. CDR3 length: 18 amino acids. The germline V gene encodes CDR1 MNHEY and CDR2 SVGAGI.

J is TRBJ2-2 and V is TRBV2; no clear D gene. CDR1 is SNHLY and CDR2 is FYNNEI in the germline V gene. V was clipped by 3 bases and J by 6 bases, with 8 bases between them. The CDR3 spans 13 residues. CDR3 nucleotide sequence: TGTGCCAGCAGTGAGATGACTGCCGGGGAGCTGTTTTTT. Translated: CASSEMTAGELFF.

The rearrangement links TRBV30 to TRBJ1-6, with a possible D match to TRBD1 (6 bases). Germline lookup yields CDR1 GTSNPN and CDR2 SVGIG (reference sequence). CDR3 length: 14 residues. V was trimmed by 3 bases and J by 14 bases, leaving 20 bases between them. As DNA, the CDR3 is TGTGCCTGGAGCGATTGGACAGATCGTAGGGCCCTCCACTTT. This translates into CAWSDWTDRRALHF.

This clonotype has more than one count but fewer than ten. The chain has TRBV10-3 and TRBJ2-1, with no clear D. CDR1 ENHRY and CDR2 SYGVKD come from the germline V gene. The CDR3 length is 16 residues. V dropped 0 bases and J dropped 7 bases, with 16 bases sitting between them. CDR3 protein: CAISESTLTVGNEQFF. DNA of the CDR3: TGTGCCATCAGTGAGTCGACTCTTACAGTGGGGAATGAGCAGTTCTTC.

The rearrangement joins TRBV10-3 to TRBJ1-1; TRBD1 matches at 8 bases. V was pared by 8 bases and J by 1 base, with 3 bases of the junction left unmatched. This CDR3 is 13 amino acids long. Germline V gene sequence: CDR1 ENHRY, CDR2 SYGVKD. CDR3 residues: CAIDDRGNTEAFF. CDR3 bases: TGTGCCATCGACGACAGGGGGAACACTGAAGCTTTCTTT.

CDR3 protein: CSARGALNSPLHF. The CDR3 DNA follows: TGCAGTGCTAGAGGGGCCTTAAATTCACCCCTCCACTTT. This chain joins TRBV20-1 and TRBJ1-6; D is undetermined. Trimming took 1 base from V and 7 from J, leaving 8 bases between them. The CDR3 extends over 13 amino acids. Germline V CDR1 and CDR2: DFQATT, SNEGSKA (reference sequence).

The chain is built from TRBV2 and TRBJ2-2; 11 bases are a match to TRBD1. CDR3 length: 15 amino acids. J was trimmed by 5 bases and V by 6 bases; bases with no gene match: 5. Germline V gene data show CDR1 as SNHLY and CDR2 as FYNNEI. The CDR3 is CASSGQGARTGELFF. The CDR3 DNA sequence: TGTGCCAGCAGCGGACAGGGGGCGCGAACCGGGGAGCTGTTTTTT. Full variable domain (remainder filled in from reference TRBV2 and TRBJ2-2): EPEVTQTPSHQVTQMGQEVILRCVPISNHLYFYWYRQILGQKVEFLVSFYNNEISEKSEIFDDQFSVERPDGSNFTLKIRSTKLEDSAMYFCASSGQGARTGELFFGEGSRLTVL.

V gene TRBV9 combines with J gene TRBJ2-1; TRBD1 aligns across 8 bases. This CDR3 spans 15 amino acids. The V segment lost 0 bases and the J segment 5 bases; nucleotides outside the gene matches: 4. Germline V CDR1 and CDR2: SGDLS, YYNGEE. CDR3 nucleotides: TGTGCCAGCAGCGTAGGGACAGGGAGGCACAATGAGCAGTTCTTC. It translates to CASSVGTGRHNEQFF.

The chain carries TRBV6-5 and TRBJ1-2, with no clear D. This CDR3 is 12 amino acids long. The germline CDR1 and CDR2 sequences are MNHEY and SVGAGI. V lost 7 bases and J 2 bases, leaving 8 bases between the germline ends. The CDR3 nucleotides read TGTGCCAGCAAAAGCGGCAACTATGGCTACACCTTC. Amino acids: CASKSGNYGYTF.

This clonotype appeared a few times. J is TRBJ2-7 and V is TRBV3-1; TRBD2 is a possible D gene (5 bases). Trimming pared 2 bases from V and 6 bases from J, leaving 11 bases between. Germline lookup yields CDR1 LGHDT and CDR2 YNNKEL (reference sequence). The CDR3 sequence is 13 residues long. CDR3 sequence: CASSQSWAGEQYF. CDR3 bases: TGTGCCAGCAGCCAATCATGGGCGGGCGAGCAGTACTTC.

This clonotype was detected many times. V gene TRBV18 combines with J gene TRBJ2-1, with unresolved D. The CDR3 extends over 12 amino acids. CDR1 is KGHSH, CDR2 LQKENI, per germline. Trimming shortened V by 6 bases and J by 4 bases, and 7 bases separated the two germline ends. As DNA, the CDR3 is TGTGCCAGCTCCCCGGATTACAATGAGCAGTTCTTC. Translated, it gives CASSPDYNEQFF.

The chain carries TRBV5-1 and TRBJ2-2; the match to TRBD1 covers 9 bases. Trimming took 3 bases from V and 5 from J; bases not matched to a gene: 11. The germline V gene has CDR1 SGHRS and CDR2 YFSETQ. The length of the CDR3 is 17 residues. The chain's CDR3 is CASSSNPGTGKTGELFF. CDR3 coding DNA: TGCGCCAGCAGCTCCAACCCCGGGACAGGGAAGACCGGGGAGCTGTTTTTT. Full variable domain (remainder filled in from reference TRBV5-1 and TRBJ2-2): KAGVTQTPRYLIKTRGQQVTLSCSPISGHRSVSWYQQTPGQGLQFLFEYFSETQRNKGNFPGRFSGRQFSNSRSEMNVSTLELGDSALYLCASSSNPGTGKTGELFFGEGSRLTVL.